This record looks at one T cell receptor beta chain sequence and its context. This clone was observed a single time. What antigen it recognizes has not been identified. Base-call qualities are not available, and no considerably larger clone is one nucleotide away. Library construction relied on the immunoSEQ multiplex PCR assay. For the multiplex PCR, a mixture combining 60 forward primers for TCR Vbeta segments and 13 reverse primers for TCR Jbeta segments was used. A multiplex PCR assay on genomic DNA amplified the CDR3 region of rearranged TCR beta genes. Amplified TCR beta libraries were sequenced as 87-base-pair reads on the Illumina HiSeq System. As for the authors' bioinformatics: In a later analysis, 70 million to 95 million unique TCR beta chains were counted across the 666 repertoires, and roughly 10 million of these chains were shared by at least two donors. Raw reads were error-corrected and collapsed into unique sequences with a nearest-neighbor algorithm that merged closely related sequences to remove PCR and sequencing errors. To assign V, D and J gene segments, CDR3 sequences were aligned to IMGT reference sequences. For a sequence to be retained, a match of at least six nucleotides was required to both a V gene segment and a J gene segment. A rearrangement counted as productive if the CDR3 had no stop codons and remained in frame with V and J, and every other rearrangement counted as non-productive. Following IMGT convention, CDR3 was defined as the stretch from the second conserved V-encoded cysteine up to the conserved J-encoded phenylalanine. The earlier analysis of 450 to 750 of the donors excluded any sequence lacking an unambiguous match to a single V gene segment. An earlier analysis of roughly 590 of the donors called V segments functional above 56.7% productive rearrangements and segregating when the between-donor standard deviation exceeded 5%. To diagnose cytomegalovirus status from the catalog of TCR beta chain sequences, a statistical classification framework was built. V and J gene assignment, in a later analysis, came from comparing TCR nucleotide sequences with IMGT/GENE-DB human TR gene sequences. The TCRdist pipeline was used in a later analysis to assign CDR3 sequences and most-parsimonious VDJ recombination scenarios. A later analysis defined each TCR beta chain by its CDR3 amino acid sequence plus V-gene family, and excluded reads lacking a unique V-gene family. In a later analysis, 450 to 600 highly shared, low-generation-probability nucleotide sequences were removed to address suspected cross-contamination and a sequencing artifact. A later analysis calculated a clonal expansion index for each public chain from normalized within-repertoire ranks of inferred template counts. In a later analysis, generation probabilities were computed using a VDJ recombination model fitted to out-of-frame rearrangements, and the results were checked against IGoR. In a later analysis, hypergeometric tests were used to score TCR-TCR, TCR-HLA and TCR-CMV co-occurrence, with a repertoire-size bias correction applied to TCR pairs. False discovery rates were estimated in a later analysis by permuting HLA or CMV assignments 20 times. A later analysis grouped co-occurring TCRs with DBSCAN, adding TCRdist sequence similarity when clustering within HLA-allele-positive subsets. Co-occurrence clustering excluded repertoires with fewer than 30,000 or more than 120,000 public chains, plus five with anomalous nucleotide sharing. Entries here come from immuneACCESS through TCRdb and include only in-frame sequences with V and J called. Some clones fail to appear in such tables; in the studies checked, an unresolved V gene covers under half of the shortfall, and the cause of the remainder is unknown. The V and J calls and clone size are taken from that table; D and trimming were inferred from the DNA. Within this sample are some 120,000 clones, with more than 80% of them counted one time only. The ten largest account for under 7% of the sample.

These data originate in a study of cytomegalovirus exposure and HLA in healthy donors (dated by TCRdb to about 2017). Regarding the research as a whole: An earlier analysis of about 530 of the donors reported over 250 Gb of sequence data and 95 million to 140 million unique TCR beta sequences obtained from roughly 180 million T cells. The study used immunosequencing to profile the T cell repertoires of several hundred subjects and linked those repertoires to cytomegalovirus serostatus. Donor age, sex, ethnicity and CMV serostatus were collected together with the repertoire data. Because of strong linkage in the cohort, five DR-DQ haplotypes were treated as single units for association and clustering. All discovery cohort repertoires had been generated on a single sequencing platform. Across about 370 genotyped donors of the cohort, an average of about 250,000 unique TCR beta nucleotide sequences per donor were sequenced, and approximately 19% of those sequences were non-productive. The study was designed to test whether signatures of past pathogen exposure could be identified by cataloging public T cell receptors. High-throughput TCR immunosequencing, statistical association of individual TCRs with disease status, and machine learning were combined to predict cytomegalovirus infection status. Besides the first cohort of hundreds of subjects, a separate validation cohort made up of 120 or so different subjects was used. HLA typing covered class I and class II loci at four-digit resolution. In a later genetic analysis, genome-wide SNP genotypes for about 60% of the 666 donors were used, and that subset was treated as a discovery cohort. A later analysis re-analyzed previously published TCR beta repertoires from 666 donors and added high-resolution HLA genotyping to study TCR occurrence patterns. An earlier analysis of approximately 500 of the donors applied high-throughput TCR beta sequencing to assess whether each TCR beta V gene segment acted as functional or pseudogenic. The later analysis used no new phenotypic data to find candidate immune exposures, relying instead on TCR beta sequences and their occurrence across donors. An early release that covered approximately 600 HLA-typed donors contained approximately 300 gigabases of sequencing data and around 80 million unique TCR sequences. The genetic ancestry cluster associated with self-reported Caucasian donors included 65% to 90% of the roughly 400 genotyped donors. The number of donors typed differed by locus, with 629-630 for A, B, C, DRB1 and DQB1, about 500 for DQA1, approximately 570 for DPA1, and over 400 for DPB1.

General study outcomes and caveats: An earlier analysis of around 540 of the donors showed that most TCR beta V segments appeared in productive rearrangements either about 87% or about 30% of the time, which broadly matched IMGT annotations. In a later analysis, several top co-occurrence clusters were reported to appear linked to parvovirus B19, influenza, CMV and Epstein-Barr virus. In vitro tests confirmed that a few of the cytomegalovirus-associated TCR beta chains recognize cytomegalovirus antigens. While some public TCRs were present in many individuals, most TCR sequences turned up only very rarely across donors. It was suggested by the authors that the approach could potentially be generalized to other disease states and immunological phenotypes. HLA typing was unavailable for some donors at each locus, so association tests used only the typed subset. Cytomegalovirus status was reported to be diagnosed by the classifier with high specificity and sensitivity in both the original and validation cohorts. Linkage disequilibrium might explain the correlated functional status among segregating V segments, but an unknown experimental factor could not be ruled out. A later analysis associated about 17,000 TCR beta sequences with specific HLA alleles at a false discovery rate of 0.05. In a later analysis, the rate of TCR association differed among HLA loci, with DRB1 alleles having the most associated TCRs and HLA-C alleles having the fewest. In the study, approximately 160 TCR beta chains were listed as associated with cytomegalovirus. This cohort had only TCR beta chains sequenced, and the lack of alpha or paired-chain data limited which features could be detected. A later genetic analysis associated a missense DCLRE1C variant with V-gene and J-gene trimming of TCR beta chains, and an independent cohort replicated the association. Sequencing depth was assumed to be roughly uniform across donors in the presence/absence analyses, though that assumption may not hold. The 87-base-pair reads could not distinguish some IMGT-functional V segments, including TRBV6-2 and TRBV6-3, so those segments were excluded. In a later analysis, HLA-associated TCR beta chains showed more clonal expansion and lower generation probabilities than non-associated chains that were equally common. According to a later genetic analysis, donors in an Asian-associated ancestry cluster had fewer N-insertions in productive TCRs than the roughly 670-donor mean. The only immune exposure information available for the cohort was CMV serostatus. The sequencing pipeline was judged likely to have produced a cluster of highly shared sequence variants as a technical artifact. The earlier analysis of around 600 of the donors excluded some 15 rarely observed V segments, including chromosome 9 orphons, because counts were too low. When HLA alleles, especially DR and DQ, strongly co-occurred, attributing TCR associations to individual alleles was difficult. A further reported finding was that TCR beta sequences accurately predicted the HLA-A and HLA-B alleles for most subjects in the first cohort. Most CMV-associated TCR beta chains appeared to be HLA-restricted in a later analysis, and the HLA associations seemed to be driven largely by CMV exposure.

For CDR1 and CDR2, the germline V gene lists MDHEN and SYDVKM. Trimming takes 6 bases from V and 10 bases from J, and the germline ends sit 22 bases apart. The CDR3 goes from the cysteine to the phenylalanine over 15 residues. The only DNA kept is the CDR3, 45 bases in frame from the first base. The cohort comprised under 700 healthy bone marrow donors. At the time of sampling, every cohort member was nominally healthy, though immune exposures that went unrecorded were likely present. The donor tested CMV seropositive, placing the donor among the 289 seropositive members of the cohort. Every donor gave a peripheral blood sample, and the peripheral blood mononuclear cells from that sample were used for TCR beta sequencing. Genomic DNA extraction from the blood cell samples was performed with the Qiagen DNeasy Blood Extraction Kit.

The TCR was taken from a woman in her twenties or thirties in good health and CMV-seropositive. Input material: PBMCs. This receptor chain uses TRBV28 and TRBJ2-1; the D gene is perhaps TRBD1, from 7 matching bases. Here is the DNA: TGTGCCAGCAGGGTAGACAGGGACTCCTACGAGGAGCAGTTCTTC. This translates into CASRVDRDSYEEQFF. Reference TRBV28 and TRBJ2-1 genes cover what lies past the CDR3, so the full variable domain is DVKVTQSSRYLVKRTGEKVFLECVQDMDHENMFWYRQDPGLGLRLIYFSYDVKMKEKGDIPEGYSVSREKKERFSLILESASTNQTSMYLCASRVDRDSYEEQFFGPGTRLTVL.